These 27 T cell receptor beta chains share one sample of origin, sequenced in a study of blood T cell repertoires in COVID-19. Using immunoSEQ multiplex PCR, the repertoire was profiled, and TCRdb retains in-frame clones only, with some absent. The sample records approximately 70,000 clones, about 80% being singletons. Specimen: peripheral blood. These receptors were obtained from an older man who had recovered from COVID-19.

J is TRBJ1-5 and V is TRBV7-6; no reliable D call. The CDR3 length is 15 residues. V lost 3 bases and J lost 0, with 9 bases in between. From germline, CDR1 is SGHVS and CDR2 FNYEAQ. The CDR3 DNA is TGTGCCAGCAGCTTTCTGGCCGATAGCAATCAGCCCCAGCATTTT. This gives the protein CASSFLADSNQPQHF.

This clone has only a few counts. The chain combines TRBV7-2 with TRBJ1-1; D gene ambiguous. Germline V CDR1 and CDR2: SGHTA, FQGNSA. V lost 1 base to trimming and J lost 5 bases, with 17 bases between them. The CDR3 has 16 residues. CDR3 sequence (DNA): TGTGCCAGCAGCTTAGTTCCGGCCGGAGGATTTACTGAAGCTTTCTTT. Protein sequence: CASSLVPAGGFTEAFF.

Only a few counts were recorded for this clone. The chain uses TRBV6-2 or TRBV6-3 and TRBJ2-2; 11 bases fit TRBD1. Losses at the gene ends were 8 bases for V and 4 bases for J; bases not matched to a gene: 6. CDR1 and CDR2 from the germline V gene are MNHEY and SVGEGT. This CDR3 is 15 amino acids long. DNA of the CDR3: TGTGCCAGCGGCCGGACAGGGGGCACCACCGGGGAGCTGTTTTTT. It specifies CASGRTGGTTGELFF.

The chain uses TRBV19 and TRBJ2-6; weak D call: TRBD2 (6 bases). V was shortened by 3 bases and J by 1 base, with 19 bases between the two germline ends. Germline assignment: CDR1 LNHDA and CDR2 SQIVND (reference sequence). The CDR3 is 19 amino acids. CDR3 coding DNA: TGTGCCAGTAGTATTTGGGGAGGACCCATGAAATCTGGGGCCAACGTCCTGACTTTC. This gives the protein CASSIWGGPMKSGANVLTF.

The chain links TRBV4-3 to TRBJ2-2; a weak D match, TRBD1 (6 bases). V lost 0 bases and J 0 bases, leaving 14 bases between the germline ends. Germline CDR1 is LGHNA and CDR2 is YSLEER. The CDR3 spans 18 residues. The CDR3 reads CASSQDWDTLANTGELFF. CDR3 bases: TGCGCCAGCAGCCAAGATTGGGACACCCTAGCGAACACCGGGGAGCTGTTTTTT.

The chain recombines TRBV5-6 with TRBJ1-6; D perhaps matches TRBD1 (5 bases). CDR3 size: 14 residues. The V end was cut by 3 bases, the J end by 10 bases, with 14 bases between. Looked up from germline, CDR1 is SGHDT and CDR2 is YYEEEE. The CDR3 DNA reads TGTGCCAGCAGCTCCAGGGTGGTGAGATCACCCCTCCACTTT. Translation gives CASSSRVVRSPLHF.

J is TRBJ2-7 and V is TRBV11-2; TRBD2 is a possible D gene (5 bases). Trimming cost V 4 bases and J 4 bases, with 17 bases left between them. The CDR3 is 15 amino acids. Germline CDR1 and CDR2: SGHAT and FQNNGV. CDR3 nucleotide sequence: TGTGCCAGCAGCTCCCAGGCTAGCAGACTTTACGAGCAGTACTTC. It is translated as CASSSQASRLYEQYF.

The rearrangement joins TRBV28 to TRBJ1-6; 7 positions match TRBD1. From germline, CDR1 is MDHEN and CDR2 SYDVKM. CDR3 size: 15 residues. J gave up 8 bases and V 5 bases, and 9 bases lay outside the gene matches. The CDR3, as DNA: TGTGCCAGCAGTGGGTCAGGGGGGACAGATTCACCCCTCCACTTT. Encoded protein: CASSGSGGTDSPLHF.

The chain's CDR3 is CASSPGGLVTEAFF. The CDR3 DNA follows: TGTGCCAGCAGCCCAGGCGGGTTGGTGACTGAAGCTTTCTTT. The V gene is TRBV11-3, the J gene TRBJ1-1; no clear D gene. Germline assignment: CDR1 SGHNT and CDR2 YENEEA. V was shortened by 5 bases and J by 5 bases, with 15 bases between the two germline ends. The CDR3 runs 14 residues.

Ten or more counts support this clone. The V gene is TRBV18, the J gene TRBJ1-5, with a weak D call TRBD1 (6 bases). The V gene's germline CDR1 is KGHSH and CDR2 LQKENI. The ends were cut back, 4 bases at V and 0 bases at J, with 10 bases in the middle. The CDR3 is made up of 15 amino acids. CDR3 loop: CASSLEQGSNQPQHF. The CDR3, as DNA: TGTGCCAGCTCACTAGAACAGGGTAGCAATCAGCCCCAGCATTTT.

The V gene is TRBV28, the J gene TRBJ2-3, with TRBD2 matching over 8 bases. The CDR3 is made up of 15 amino acids. V shed 9 bases and J 5 bases; nucleotides not matched to a gene: 13. Germline V lookup: CDR1 MDHEN, CDR2 SYDVKM. The chain's CDR3 is CASNSLRGAGDTQYF. The CDR3 DNA follows: TGTGCCAGTAATAGTTTGCGGGGGGCGGGAGATACGCAGTATTTT.

CDR3 sequence reads: CASSLDRSNSPLHF. The CDR3 nucleotides are TGTGCCAGCAGCCTCGACAGGAGTAATTCACCCCTCCACTTT. J is TRBJ1-6 and V is TRBV7-9, with TRBD1 as a possible D gene (6 bases). This CDR3 region has 14 residues. V dropped 5 bases and J dropped 6 bases, with 11 bases sitting between them. In germline, CDR1 is SEHNR, CDR2 FQNEAQ (reference sequence).

The chain has TRBV5-1 and TRBJ2-6; tentatively, D is TRBD2 (6 bases). Germline values: CDR1 SGHRS, CDR2 YFSETQ. Trimming stripped 6 bases from V and 0 bases from J, with 16 bases between. The CDR3 has 17 residues. The CDR3 bases are TGCGCCAGCACCATTGAGGGACTGAACTCTGGGGCCAACGTCCTGACTTTC. Residues: CASTIEGLNSGANVLTF.

The chain combines TRBV18 with TRBJ1-1; D gene uncertain. Germline assignment: CDR1 KGHSH and CDR2 LQKENI. CDR3 size: 14 residues. With 6 bases removed from V and 8 bases from J, the gap between germline ends came to 19 bases. This CDR3 is CASSGLSESGEAFF. The DNA of the CDR3 is TGTGCCAGCTCCGGCCTTTCCGAGTCGGGGGAAGCTTTCTTT.

The chain couples TRBV18 to TRBJ1-1; D unresolved. Trimming cost V 8 bases and J 0 bases, with 16 bases left between them. Germline V gives CDR1 KGHSH, CDR2 LQKENI. The CDR3 loop spans 15 amino acids. The DNA for the CDR3 is TGTGCCAGCGCAACAGCCTACATCATGAACACTGAAGCTTTCTTT. It specifies CASATAYIMNTEAFF.

The chain employs TRBV28 and TRBJ2-3; 10 bases line up with TRBD2. With V trimmed by 4 bases and J by 1 base, 5 bases remained unmatched. Germline V lookup: CDR1 MDHEN, CDR2 SYDVKM. The CDR3 consists of 16 residues. The CDR3 protein is CASSSPSGSGTDTQYF. In DNA form, the CDR3 reads TGTGCCAGCAGTTCCCCTAGCGGGAGCGGCACAGATACGCAGTATTTT.

Only one count was recorded for this clone. This rearrangement joins TRBV9 to TRBJ2-3; 10 positions agree with TRBD2. This CDR3 is built from 14 residues. V trimming: 7 bases; J trimming: 4 bases; junction bases outside the gene matches: 6. Germline-derived CDR1 and CDR2 are SGDLS and YYNGEE. CDR3 region: CASSSSGSSDTQYF. CDR3 sequence (DNA): TGTGCCAGCTCCTCTAGCGGGAGTTCAGATACGCAGTATTTT.

This clone was picked up one time. This sequence joins TRBV7-8 and TRBJ1-5, with D unclear. V shed 0 bases and J shed 0 bases, with 12 bases lying between them. The CDR3 is made up of 17 amino acids. The germline gives CDR1 SGHVS, CDR2 FQNEAQ. CDR3 residues: CASSLAFFQYSNQPQHF. The CDR3, as DNA: TGTGCCAGCAGCTTAGCGTTTTTCCAGTATAGCAATCAGCCCCAGCATTTT.

This rearrangement joins TRBV5-8 to TRBJ1-5; D is possibly TRBD1 (5 bases). This CDR3 has 15 residues. Between the trimmed V and J ends, which lost 2 bases and 7 bases, there was a span of 16 bases. Germline values: CDR1 SGHTS, CDR2 YDEGEE. CDR3 protein: CASSFPGAGPQPQHF. The CDR3, as DNA: TGTGCCAGCAGCTTTCCTGGGGCCGGTCCCCAGCCCCAGCATTTT.

Here the CDR3 DNA reads TGTGCCAGCAGCTTAGCTGGACTAGCGGGGGTTCAAGAGACCCAGTACTTC. Protein: CASSLAGLAGVQETQYF. This chain links TRBV7-8 with TRBJ2-5, with TRBD2 matching 13 bases. The CDR3 is 17 residues long. Trimming at V came to 0 bases and at J to 2 bases, leaving 3 bases not matched to a gene. The germline gives CDR1 SGHVS, CDR2 FQNEAQ. Based on the CDR3 plus reference TRBV7-8 and TRBJ2-5, the full variable domain is GAGVSQSPRYKVAKRGQDVALRCDPISGHVSLFWYQQALGQGPEFLTYFQNEAQLDKSGLPSDRFFAERPEGSVSTLKIQRTQQEDSAVYLCASSLAGLAGVQETQYFGPGTRLLVL.

The chain uses TRBV3-1 (or the pseudogene TRBV3-2) and TRBJ2-2; 7 nucleotides line up with TRBD2. J was trimmed by 11 bases and V by 2 bases; bases with no gene match: 20. Looked up from germline, CDR1 is LGHDT and CDR2 is YNNKEL (reference sequence). The CDR3 length is 18 residues. CDR3 bases: TGTGCCAGCAGCCAAATCTGGTTGCGGGAGACCGCCCCCGCCGAGCTGTTTTTT. It is translated as CASSQIWLRETAPAELFF.

This sequence joins TRBV7-2 and TRBJ1-5; D remains unclear. The CDR3 is 14 residues long. V was clipped by 5 bases and J by 5 bases, with 13 bases between them. Germline lookup yields CDR1 SGHTA and CDR2 FQGNSA. The CDR3 here is CASSPRGRDQPQHF. CDR3 coding DNA: TGTGCCAGCAGCCCCCGGGGAAGGGATCAGCCCCAGCATTTT.

This clone was seen a single time. The genes are TRBV30 and TRBJ1-1, with D tentatively TRBD1 (5 bases). CDR1 GTSNPN and CDR2 SVGIG come from the germline V gene (reference sequence). The CDR3 is made up of 13 amino acids. V dropped 4 bases and J dropped 5 bases, with 14 bases sitting between them. Written as DNA, the CDR3 is TGTGCCTGGACCCCAGGGATTGCGACTGAAGCTTTCTTT. Encoded protein: CAWTPGIATEAFF.

CDR3 bases: TGTGCCAGCAGAGTACAGGACCGAGGCTACACCTTC. Translated: CASRVQDRGYTF. The J gene is TRBJ1-2, the V gene TRBV28; tentative D call: TRBD1 (5 bases). CDR1 and CDR2 (germline): MDHEN, SYDVKM. Trimming pared 6 bases from V and 8 bases from J, leaving 13 bases between. This CDR3 comprises 12 residues.

The chain joins TRBV30 to TRBJ1-1; 8 bases agree with TRBD1. The CDR3 length is 13 residues. CDR1 is GTSNPN and CDR2 is SVGIG in the germline V gene (reference sequence). V gave up 2 bases and J gave up 8 bases; unmatched junction bases: 7. The CDR3 spells CAWSLPRTGEAFF. For the CDR3, the DNA is TGTGCCTGGAGTTTACCCCGGACAGGGGAAGCTTTCTTT.

V is TRBV11-3 and J is TRBJ2-2; weak D call: TRBD1 (6 bases). V lost 2 bases and J 5 bases, leaving 12 bases between the germline ends. The CDR3 contains 15 residues. Per germline, CDR1 SGHNT and CDR2 YENEEA. The chain's CDR3 is CASSLSGVGTGELFF. The CDR3 DNA reads as TGTGCCAGCAGCTTATCAGGGGTCGGTACCGGGGAGCTGTTTTTT. The full variable domain, completed using reference TRBV11-3 and TRBJ2-2, is EAGVVQSPRYKIIEKKQPVAFWCNPISGHNTLYWYLQNLGQGPELLIRYENEEAVDDSQLPKDRFSAERLKGVDSTLKIQPAELGDSAVYLCASSLSGVGTGELFFGEGSRLTVL.

The rearrangement joins TRBV23-1 to TRBJ2-7; TRBD2 agrees at 11 bases. TRBV23-1 is recorded as an ORF, its role being uncertain. Trimming at V came to 10 bases and at J to 7 bases, leaving 39 bases not matched to a gene. The CDR3 contains 23 residues. The CDR3 DNA reads as TGCGCCATCGAACCCGAGGACAGGGTATCCCCGCCTAGCGGGGGGCTGGGTTTCGGGGAGCAGTACTTC. This codes for CAIEPEDRVSPPSGGLGFGEQYF.